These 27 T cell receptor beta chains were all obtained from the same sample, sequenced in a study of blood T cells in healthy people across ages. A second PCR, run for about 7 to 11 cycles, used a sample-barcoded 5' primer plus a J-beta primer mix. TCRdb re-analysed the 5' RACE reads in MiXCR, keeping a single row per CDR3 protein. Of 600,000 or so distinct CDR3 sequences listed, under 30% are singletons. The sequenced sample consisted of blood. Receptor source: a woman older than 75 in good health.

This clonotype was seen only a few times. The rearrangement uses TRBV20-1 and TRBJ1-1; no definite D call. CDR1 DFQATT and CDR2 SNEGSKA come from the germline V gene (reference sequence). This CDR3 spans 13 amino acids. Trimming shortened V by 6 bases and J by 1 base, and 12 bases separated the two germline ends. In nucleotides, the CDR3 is TGCAGTGCCCAGAGACGGGAGAACACTGAAGCTTTCTTT. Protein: CSAQRRENTEAFF.

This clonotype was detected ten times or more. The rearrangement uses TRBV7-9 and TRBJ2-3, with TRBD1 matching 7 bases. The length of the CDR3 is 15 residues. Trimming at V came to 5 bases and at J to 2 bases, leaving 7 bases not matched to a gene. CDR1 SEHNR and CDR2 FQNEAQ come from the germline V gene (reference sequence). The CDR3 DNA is TGTGCCAGCAGCGCCCGGGACAGTCTCACAGATACGCAGTATTTT. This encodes CASSARDSLTDTQYF.

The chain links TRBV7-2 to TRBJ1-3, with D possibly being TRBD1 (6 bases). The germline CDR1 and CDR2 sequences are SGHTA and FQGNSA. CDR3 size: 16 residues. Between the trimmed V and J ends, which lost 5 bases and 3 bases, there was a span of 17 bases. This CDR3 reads CASSPRGGAGGNTIYF. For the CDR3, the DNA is TGTGCCAGCAGCCCCCGAGGGGGGGCGGGTGGAAACACCATATATTTT.

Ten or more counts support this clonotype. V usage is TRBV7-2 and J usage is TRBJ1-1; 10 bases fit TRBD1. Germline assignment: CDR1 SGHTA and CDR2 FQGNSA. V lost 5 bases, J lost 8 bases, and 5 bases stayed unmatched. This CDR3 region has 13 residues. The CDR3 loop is CASSPRDRGEAFF. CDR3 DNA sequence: TGTGCCAGCAGCCCAAGGGACAGGGGAGAAGCTTTCTTT. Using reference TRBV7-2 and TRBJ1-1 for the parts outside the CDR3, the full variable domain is GAGVSQSPSNKVTEKGKDVELRCDPISGHTALYWYRQSLGQGLEFLIYFQGNSAPDKSGLPSDRFSAERTGGSVSTLTIQRTQQEDSAVYLCASSPRDRGEAFFGQGTRLTVV.

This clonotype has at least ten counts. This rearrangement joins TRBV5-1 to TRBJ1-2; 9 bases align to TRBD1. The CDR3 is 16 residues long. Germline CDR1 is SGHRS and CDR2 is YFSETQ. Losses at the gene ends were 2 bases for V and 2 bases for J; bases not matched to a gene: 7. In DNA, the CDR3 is TGCGCCAGCAGCTTCCACCGGGACAGGGAAAACTATGGCTACACCTTC. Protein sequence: CASSFHRDRENYGYTF.

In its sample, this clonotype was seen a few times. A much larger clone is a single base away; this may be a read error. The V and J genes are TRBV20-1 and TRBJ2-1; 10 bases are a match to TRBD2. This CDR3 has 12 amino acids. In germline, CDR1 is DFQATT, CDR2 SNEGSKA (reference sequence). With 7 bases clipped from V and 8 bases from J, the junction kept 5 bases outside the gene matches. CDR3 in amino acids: CSELAGDDEQFF. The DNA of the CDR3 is TGCAGTGAGCTAGCGGGGGACGATGAGCAGTTCTTC.

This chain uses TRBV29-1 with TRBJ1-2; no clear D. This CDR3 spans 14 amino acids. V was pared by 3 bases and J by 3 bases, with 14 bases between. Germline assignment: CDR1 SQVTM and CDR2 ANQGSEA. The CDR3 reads CSVEAGDSDYGYTF. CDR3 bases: TGCAGCGTTGAGGCTGGGGATTCTGACTATGGCTACACCTTC.

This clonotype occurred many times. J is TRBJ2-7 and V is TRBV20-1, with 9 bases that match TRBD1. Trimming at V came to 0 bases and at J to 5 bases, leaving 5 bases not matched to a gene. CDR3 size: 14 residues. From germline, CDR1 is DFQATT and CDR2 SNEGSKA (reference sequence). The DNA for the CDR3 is TGCAGTGCTAGAGACGGGACAGGGAGAGACGAGCAGTACTTC. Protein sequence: CSARDGTGRDEQYF.

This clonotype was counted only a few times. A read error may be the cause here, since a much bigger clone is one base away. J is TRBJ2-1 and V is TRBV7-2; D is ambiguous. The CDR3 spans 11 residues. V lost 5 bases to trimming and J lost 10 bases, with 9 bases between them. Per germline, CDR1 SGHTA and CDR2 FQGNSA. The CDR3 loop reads CASSPRREQFF. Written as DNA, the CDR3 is TGTGCCAGCAGCCCTAGAAGGGAGCAGTTCTTC.

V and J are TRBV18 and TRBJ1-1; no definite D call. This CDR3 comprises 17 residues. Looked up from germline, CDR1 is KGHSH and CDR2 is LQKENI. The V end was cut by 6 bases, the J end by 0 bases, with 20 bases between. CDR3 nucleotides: TGTGCCAGCTCCCCGACGGGAACGGTGGGAATGAACACTGAAGCTTTCTTT. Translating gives CASSPTGTVGMNTEAFF.

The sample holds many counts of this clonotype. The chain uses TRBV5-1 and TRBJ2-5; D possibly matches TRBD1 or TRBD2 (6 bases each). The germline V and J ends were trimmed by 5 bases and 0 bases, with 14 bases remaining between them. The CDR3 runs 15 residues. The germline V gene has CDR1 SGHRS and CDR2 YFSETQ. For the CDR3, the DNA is TGCGCCAGCAGAGGGGGGCGGACGTACCAAGAGACCCAGTACTTC. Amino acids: CASRGGRTYQETQYF.

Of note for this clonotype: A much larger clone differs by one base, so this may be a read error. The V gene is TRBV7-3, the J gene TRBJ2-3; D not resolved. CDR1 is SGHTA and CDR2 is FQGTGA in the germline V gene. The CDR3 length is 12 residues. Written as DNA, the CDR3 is TGTGCCAACAGCTCAGGCGCCTATCCGCAGTATTTT. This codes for CANSSGAYPQYF.

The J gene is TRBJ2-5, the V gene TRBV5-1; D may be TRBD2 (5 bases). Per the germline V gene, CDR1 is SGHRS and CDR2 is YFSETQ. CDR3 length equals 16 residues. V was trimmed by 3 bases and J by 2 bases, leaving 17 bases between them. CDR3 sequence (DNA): TGCGCCAGCAGCTCCCGGGGAGAGGTGAGGCAAGAGACCCAGTACTTC. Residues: CASSSRGEVRQETQYF.

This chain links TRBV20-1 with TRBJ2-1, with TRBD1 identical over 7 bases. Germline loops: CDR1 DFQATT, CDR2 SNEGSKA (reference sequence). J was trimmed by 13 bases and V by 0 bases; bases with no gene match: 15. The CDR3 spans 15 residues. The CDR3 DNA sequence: TGCAGTGCTAGAGATATAAGGGGACAGATGGAGACCCAGTTCTTC. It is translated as CSARDIRGQMETQFF.

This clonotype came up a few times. CDR3 sequence (DNA): TGCAGTGCTAGAGTACAGACACACTACAATGAGCAGTTCTTC. Translation gives CSARVQTHYNEQFF. This rearrangement joins TRBV20-1 to TRBJ2-1; D not resolved. The CDR3 is made up of 14 amino acids. Trimming pared 1 base from V and 3 bases from J, leaving 10 bases between. CDR1 is DFQATT and CDR2 is SNEGSKA in the germline V gene (reference sequence).

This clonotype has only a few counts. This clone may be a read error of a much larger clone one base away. The chain's CDR3 is CATSDLGRGDEQYF. CDR3 nucleotides: TGTGCCACCAGTGATTTGGGGCGGGGCGATGAGCAGTACTTC. This rearrangement joins TRBV24-1 to TRBJ2-7; D perhaps matches TRBD2 (6 bases). V was cut by 0 bases and J by 7 bases, with 12 bases left in between. The CDR3 loop spans 14 amino acids. Germline CDR1 and CDR2: KGHDR and SFDVKD.

In DNA form, the CDR3 reads TGCAGTGCTAGGAAGGGTTTAAGCCCCAACACCATATATTTT. Translating gives CSARKGLSPNTIYF. The chain recombines TRBV20-1 with TRBJ1-3; D call uncertain. Trimming left V 3 bases short and J 7 bases short, with 16 bases between. Germline-derived CDR1 and CDR2 are DFQATT and SNEGSKA (reference sequence). This CDR3 is 14 amino acids long.

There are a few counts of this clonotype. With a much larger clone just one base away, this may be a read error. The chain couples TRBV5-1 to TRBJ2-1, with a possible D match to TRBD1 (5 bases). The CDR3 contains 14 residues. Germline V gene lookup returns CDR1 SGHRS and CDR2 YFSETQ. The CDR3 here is CASSLGQGNNERFF. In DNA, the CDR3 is TGCGCCAGCAGCTTGGGGCAGGGTAACAATGAGCGGTTCTTC.

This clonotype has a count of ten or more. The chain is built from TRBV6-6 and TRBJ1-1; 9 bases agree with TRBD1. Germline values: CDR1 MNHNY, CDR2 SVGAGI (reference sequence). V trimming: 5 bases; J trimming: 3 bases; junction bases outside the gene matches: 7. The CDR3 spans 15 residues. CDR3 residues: CASSPQGARDTEAFF. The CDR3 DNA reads TGTGCCAGCAGTCCACAGGGGGCGCGGGACACTGAAGCTTTCTTT.

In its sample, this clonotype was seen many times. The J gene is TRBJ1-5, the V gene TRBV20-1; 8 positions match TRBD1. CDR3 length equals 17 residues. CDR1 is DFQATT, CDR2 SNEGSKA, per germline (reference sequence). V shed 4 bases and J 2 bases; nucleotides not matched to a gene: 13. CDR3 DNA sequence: TGCAGTGCTATACGACCAATTCAGGGGGCAGGCAATCAGCCCCAGCATTTT. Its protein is CSAIRPIQGAGNQPQHF.

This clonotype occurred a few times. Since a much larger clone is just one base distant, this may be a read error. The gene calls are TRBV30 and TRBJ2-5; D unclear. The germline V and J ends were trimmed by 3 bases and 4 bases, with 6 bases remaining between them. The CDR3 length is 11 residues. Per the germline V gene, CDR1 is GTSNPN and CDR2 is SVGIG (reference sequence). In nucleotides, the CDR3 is TGTGCCTGGAGGGACCTAGAGACCCAGTACTTC. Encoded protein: CAWRDLETQYF.

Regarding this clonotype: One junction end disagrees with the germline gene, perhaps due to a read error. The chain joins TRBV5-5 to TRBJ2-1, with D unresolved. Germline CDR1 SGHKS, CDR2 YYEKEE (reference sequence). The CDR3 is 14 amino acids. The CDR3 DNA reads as TGTGCCAACAGCTCCCTTTCCTCCAAGAGCGAGCAGTTCTTC. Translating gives CANSSLSSKSEQFF.

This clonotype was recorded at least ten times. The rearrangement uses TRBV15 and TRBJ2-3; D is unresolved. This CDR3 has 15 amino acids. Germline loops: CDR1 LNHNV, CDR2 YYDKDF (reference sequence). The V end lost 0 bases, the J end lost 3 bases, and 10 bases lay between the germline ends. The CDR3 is CATSRERLETDTQYF. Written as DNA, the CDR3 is TGTGCCACCAGCAGAGAGCGGCTAGAAACAGATACGCAGTATTTT. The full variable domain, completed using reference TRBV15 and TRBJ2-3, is DAMVIQNPRYQVTQFGKPVTLSCSQTLNHNVMYWYQQKSSQAPKLLFHYYDKDFNNEADTPDNFQSRRPNTSFCFLDIRSPGLGDTAMYLCATSRERLETDTQYFGPGTRLTVL.

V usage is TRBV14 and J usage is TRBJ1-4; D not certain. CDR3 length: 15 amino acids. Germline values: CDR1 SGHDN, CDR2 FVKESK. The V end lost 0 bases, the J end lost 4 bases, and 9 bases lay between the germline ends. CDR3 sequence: CASSQDRTINEKLFF. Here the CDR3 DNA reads TGTGCCAGCAGCCAAGACCGGACGATTAATGAAAAACTGTTTTTT.

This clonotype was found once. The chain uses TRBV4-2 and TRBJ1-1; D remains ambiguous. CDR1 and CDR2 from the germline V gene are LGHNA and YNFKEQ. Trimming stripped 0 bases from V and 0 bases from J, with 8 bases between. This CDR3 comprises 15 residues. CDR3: CASSQDAGVNTEAFF. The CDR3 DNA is TGTGCCAGCAGCCAAGATGCAGGCGTGAACACTGAAGCTTTCTTT.

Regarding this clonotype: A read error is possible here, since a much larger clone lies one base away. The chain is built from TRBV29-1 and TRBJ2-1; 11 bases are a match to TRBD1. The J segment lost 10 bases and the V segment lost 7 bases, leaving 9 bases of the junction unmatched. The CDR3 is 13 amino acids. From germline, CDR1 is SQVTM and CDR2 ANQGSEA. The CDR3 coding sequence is TGCAGCGCCCTGGGGGACAGGGGGAACGAGCAGTTCTTC. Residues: CSALGDRGNEQFF.

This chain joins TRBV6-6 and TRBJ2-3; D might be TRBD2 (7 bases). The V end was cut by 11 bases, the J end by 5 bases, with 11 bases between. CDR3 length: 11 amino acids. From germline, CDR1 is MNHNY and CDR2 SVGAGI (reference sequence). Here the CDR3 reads CAGGGQDTQYF. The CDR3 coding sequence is TGTGCCGGGGGGGGGCAAGATACGCAGTATTTT.